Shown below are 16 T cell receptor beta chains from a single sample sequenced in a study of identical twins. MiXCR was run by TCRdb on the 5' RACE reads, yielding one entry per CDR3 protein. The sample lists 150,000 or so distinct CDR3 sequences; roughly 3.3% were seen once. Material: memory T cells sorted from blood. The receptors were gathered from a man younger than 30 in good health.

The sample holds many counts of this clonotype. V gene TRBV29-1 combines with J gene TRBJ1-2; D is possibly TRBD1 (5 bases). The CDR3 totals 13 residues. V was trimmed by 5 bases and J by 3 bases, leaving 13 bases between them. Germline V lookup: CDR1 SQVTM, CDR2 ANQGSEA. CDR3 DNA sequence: TGCAGCGTTCAGTTGGGGGGTGACTATGGCTACACCTTC. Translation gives CSVQLGGDYGYTF.

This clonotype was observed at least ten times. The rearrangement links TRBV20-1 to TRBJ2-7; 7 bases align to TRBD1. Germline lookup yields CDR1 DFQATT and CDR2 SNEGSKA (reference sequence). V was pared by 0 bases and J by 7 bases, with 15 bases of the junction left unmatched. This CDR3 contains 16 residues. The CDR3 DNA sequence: TGCAGTGCTAGAGATTTACTCCGGGACAGTTCAGGGGAGCAGTACTTC. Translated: CSARDLLRDSSGEQYF.

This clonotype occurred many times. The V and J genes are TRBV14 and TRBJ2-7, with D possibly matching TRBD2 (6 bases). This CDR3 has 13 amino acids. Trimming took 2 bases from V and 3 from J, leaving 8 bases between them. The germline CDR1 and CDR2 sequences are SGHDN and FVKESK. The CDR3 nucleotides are TGTGCCAGCAGCCAACTTAGCGGCTACGAGCAGTACTTC. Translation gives CASSQLSGYEQYF.

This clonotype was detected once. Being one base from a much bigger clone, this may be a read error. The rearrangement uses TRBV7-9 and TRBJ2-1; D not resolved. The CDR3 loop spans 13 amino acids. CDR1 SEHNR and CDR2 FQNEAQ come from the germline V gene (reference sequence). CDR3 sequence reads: CSSFRAGIDEQFF. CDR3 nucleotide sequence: TGTTCCAGCTTTCGGGCAGGCATTGATGAGCAGTTCTTC.

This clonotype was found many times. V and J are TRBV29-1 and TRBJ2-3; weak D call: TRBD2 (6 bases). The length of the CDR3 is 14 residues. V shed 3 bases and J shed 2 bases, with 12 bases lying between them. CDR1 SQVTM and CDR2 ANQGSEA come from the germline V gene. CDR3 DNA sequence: TGCAGCGTTGACCAGGCGGGAATCACAGATACGCAGTATTTT. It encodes CSVDQAGITDTQYF.

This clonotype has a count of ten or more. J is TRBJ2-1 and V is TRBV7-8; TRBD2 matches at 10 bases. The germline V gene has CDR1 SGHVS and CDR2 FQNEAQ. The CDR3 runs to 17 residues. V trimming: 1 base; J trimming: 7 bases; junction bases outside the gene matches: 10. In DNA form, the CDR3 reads TGTGCCAGCAGCTTAGGAGGAGCGGGAGGGCCCTTGAATGAGCAGTTCTTC. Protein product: CASSLGGAGGPLNEQFF.

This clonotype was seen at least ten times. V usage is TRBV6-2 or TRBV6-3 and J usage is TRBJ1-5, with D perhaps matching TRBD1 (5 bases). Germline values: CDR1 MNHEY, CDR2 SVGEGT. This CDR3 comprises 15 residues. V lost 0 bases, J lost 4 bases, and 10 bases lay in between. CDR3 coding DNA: TGTGCCAGCAGTTACTCGTTGACAGATAATCAGCCCCAGCATTTT. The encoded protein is CASSYSLTDNQPQHF.

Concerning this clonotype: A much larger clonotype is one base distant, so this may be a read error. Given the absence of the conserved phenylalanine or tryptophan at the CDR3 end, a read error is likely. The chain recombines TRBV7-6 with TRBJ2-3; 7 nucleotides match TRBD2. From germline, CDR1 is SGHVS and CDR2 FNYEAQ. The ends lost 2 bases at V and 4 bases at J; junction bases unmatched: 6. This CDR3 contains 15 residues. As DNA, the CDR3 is TGTGCCAGCAGCTTAAACGCGGGAGAAGCAGATACGCAGTATTAT. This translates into CASSLNAGEADTQYY.

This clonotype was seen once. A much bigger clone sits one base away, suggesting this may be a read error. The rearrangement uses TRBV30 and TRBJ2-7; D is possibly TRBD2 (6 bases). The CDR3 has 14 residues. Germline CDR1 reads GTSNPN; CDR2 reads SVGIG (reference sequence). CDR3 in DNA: TGTGCCCGGAGTGGCAGGGTTCCCGGGGGCGAGCAGTACTTC. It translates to CARSGRVPGGEQYF.

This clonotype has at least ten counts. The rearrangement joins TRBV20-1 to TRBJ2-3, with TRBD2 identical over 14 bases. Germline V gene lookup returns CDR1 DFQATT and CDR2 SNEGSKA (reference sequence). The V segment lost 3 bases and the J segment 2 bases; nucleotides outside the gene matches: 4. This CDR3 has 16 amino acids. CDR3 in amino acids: CSASLGLAGATDTQYF. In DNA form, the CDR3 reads TGCAGTGCTAGCCTGGGACTAGCGGGAGCCACAGATACGCAGTATTTT.

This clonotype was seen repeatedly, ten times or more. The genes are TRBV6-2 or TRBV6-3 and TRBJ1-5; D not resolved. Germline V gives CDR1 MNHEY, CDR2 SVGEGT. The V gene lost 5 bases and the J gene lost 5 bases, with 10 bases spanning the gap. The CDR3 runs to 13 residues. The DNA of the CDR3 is TGTGCCAGCAGTCCACAGCCTTATCAGCCCCAGCATTTT. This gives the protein CASSPQPYQPQHF.

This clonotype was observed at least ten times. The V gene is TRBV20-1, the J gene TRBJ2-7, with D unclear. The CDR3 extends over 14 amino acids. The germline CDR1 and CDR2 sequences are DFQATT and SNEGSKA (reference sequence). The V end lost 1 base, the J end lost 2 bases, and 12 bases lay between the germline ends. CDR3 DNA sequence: TGCAGTGCTAGAGTGTCGCTAGTCCCCTACGAGCAGTACTTC. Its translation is CSARVSLVPYEQYF.

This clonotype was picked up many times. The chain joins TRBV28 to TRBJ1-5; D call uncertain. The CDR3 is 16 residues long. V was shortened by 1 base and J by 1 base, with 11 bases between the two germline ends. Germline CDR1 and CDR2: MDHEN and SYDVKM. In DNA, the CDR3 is TGTGCCAGCAGTTTATTGGGCAGGTCGAGCAATCAGCCCCAGCATTTT. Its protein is CASSLLGRSSNQPQHF.

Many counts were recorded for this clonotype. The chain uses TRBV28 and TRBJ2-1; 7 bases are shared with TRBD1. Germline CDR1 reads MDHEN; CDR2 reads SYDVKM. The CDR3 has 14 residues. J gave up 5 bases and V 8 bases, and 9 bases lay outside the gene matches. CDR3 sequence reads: CASQRQGLNNEQFF. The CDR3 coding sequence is TGTGCCAGCCAACGACAGGGTCTCAACAATGAGCAGTTCTTC.

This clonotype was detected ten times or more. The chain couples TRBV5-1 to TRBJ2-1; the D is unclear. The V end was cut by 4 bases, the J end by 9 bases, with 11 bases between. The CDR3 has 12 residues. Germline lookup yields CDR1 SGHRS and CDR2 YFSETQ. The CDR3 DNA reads TGCGCCAGCAGCGTCAATTTGGCTGAGCAGTTCTTC. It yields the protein CASSVNLAEQFF. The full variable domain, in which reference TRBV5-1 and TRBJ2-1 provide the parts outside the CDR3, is KAGVTQTPRYLIKTRGQQVTLSCSPISGHRSVSWYQQTPGQGLQFLFEYFSETQRNKGNFPGRFSGRQFSNSRSEMNVSTLELGDSALYLCASSVNLAEQFFGPGTRLTVL.

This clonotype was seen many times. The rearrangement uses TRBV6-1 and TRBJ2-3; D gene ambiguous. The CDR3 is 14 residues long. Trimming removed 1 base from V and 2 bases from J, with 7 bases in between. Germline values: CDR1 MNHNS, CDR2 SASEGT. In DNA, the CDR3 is TGTGCCAGCAGTGAAGGCGGCCCCACAGATACGCAGTATTTT. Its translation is CASSEGGPTDTQYF.